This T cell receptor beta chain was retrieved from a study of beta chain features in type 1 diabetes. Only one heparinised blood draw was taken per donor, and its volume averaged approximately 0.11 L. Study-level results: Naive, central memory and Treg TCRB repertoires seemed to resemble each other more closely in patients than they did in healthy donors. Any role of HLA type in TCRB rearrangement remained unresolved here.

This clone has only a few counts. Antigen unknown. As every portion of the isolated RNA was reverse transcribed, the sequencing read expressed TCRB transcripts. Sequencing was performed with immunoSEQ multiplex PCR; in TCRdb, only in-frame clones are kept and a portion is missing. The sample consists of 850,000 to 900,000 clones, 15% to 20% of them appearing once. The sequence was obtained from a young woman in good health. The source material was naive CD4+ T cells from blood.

CDR3: CASSVGQANTEAFF. The CDR3 nucleotides read TGTGCCAGCAGCGTCGGACAGGCGAACACTGAAGCTTTCTTT. This rearrangement joins TRBV5-5 to TRBJ1-1; 7 bases match TRBD1. With 4 bases clipped from V and 1 base from J, the junction kept 4 bases outside the gene matches. Germline CDR1 is SGHKS and CDR2 is YYEKEE (reference sequence). The CDR3 consists of 14 residues.